The next 21 T cell receptor beta chains were all read from a single sample in a study of shared clonotypes between healthy human individuals. Generated by immunoSEQ multiplex PCR, the TCRdb table keeps only in-frame clones and is missing some. The table records about 560,000 clones, around 76% of them present only once. Source material: PBMCs. All receptors derive from a woman between 40 and 55 years old in good health. Some clones in this sample may be carry-over from other donors' samples.

This clone occurred a few times. This rearrangement joins TRBV2 to TRBJ2-2; no clear D. The CDR3 totals 16 residues. V was clipped by 3 bases and J by 0 bases, with 11 bases between them. CDR1 and CDR2 (germline): SNHLY, FYNNEI. CDR3 in DNA: TGTGCCAGCAGTGAGAGGCACCGTTCGAACACCGGGGAGCTGTTTTTT. Its translation is CASSERHRSNTGELFF. The variable domain in full, with the rest retrieved from reference TRBV2 and TRBJ2-2, is EPEVTQTPSHQVTQMGQEVILRCVPISNHLYFYWYRQILGQKVEFLVSFYNNEISEKSEIFDDQFSVERPDGSNFTLKIRSTKLEDSAMYFCASSERHRSNTGELFFGEGSRLTVL.

The V call is TRBV6-4, the J call TRBJ2-7; TRBD2 agrees at 7 bases. Per the germline V gene, CDR1 is MRHNA and CDR2 is SNTAGT. CDR3 size: 14 residues. The trim removed 4 bases at V and 3 bases at J, leaving 6 bases unmatched. The CDR3 here is CASSGASGDYEQYF. CDR3 sequence (DNA): TGTGCCAGCAGTGGGGCTAGCGGAGACTACGAGCAGTACTTC.

V is TRBV7-7 and J is TRBJ2-7, with 11 positions matching TRBD2. The CDR3 contains 17 residues. Trimming at V came to 3 bases and at J to 3 bases, leaving 10 bases not matched to a gene. Per germline, CDR1 SSHAT and CDR2 FNYEAQ (reference sequence). In DNA form, the CDR3 reads TGTGCCAGCAGCTTTCCCCTAGCGGGAGGTGAATTCTACGAGCAGTACTTC. Its protein is CASSFPLAGGEFYEQYF.

Comment on this clone: A much larger clone differs by one base, so this may be a read error. This chain joins TRBV2 and TRBJ2-5; 10 nucleotides align to TRBD1. CDR1 SNHLY and CDR2 FYNNEI come from the germline V gene. The CDR3 loop spans 14 amino acids. With 4 bases clipped from V and 2 bases from J, the junction kept 1 base outside the gene matches. CDR3 sequence (DNA): TGTGCCAGCAGTGGGGACAGGGGACAAGAGACCCAGTACTTC. It codes for CASSGDRGQETQYF. Full variable domain (missing parts from reference TRBV2 and TRBJ2-5): EPEVTQTPSHQVTQMGQEVILRCVPISNHLYFYWYRQILGQKVEFLVSFYNNEISEKSEIFDDQFSVERPDGSNFTLKIRSTKLEDSAMYFCASSGDRGQETQYFGPGTRLLVL.

J is TRBJ2-5 and V is TRBV30; TRBD2 agrees at 12 bases. The V gene's germline CDR1 is GTSNPN and CDR2 SVGIG (reference sequence). The CDR3 covers 15 residues. Losses at the gene ends were 2 bases for V and 4 bases for J; bases not matched to a gene: 5. The CDR3 DNA reads TGTGCCTGGAGTTCGACTAGCGGGAGTGGAGAGACCCAGTACTTC. Residues: CAWSSTSGSGETQYF.

The chain recombines TRBV5-4 with TRBJ2-7; tentatively, D is TRBD1 (6 bases). The CDR3 totals 15 residues. CDR1 is SGHNT and CDR2 is YYREEE in the germline V gene (reference sequence). Trimming left V 4 bases short and J 0 bases short, with 14 bases between. CDR3 in DNA: TGTGCCAGCAGCCCCTCACAGGGAAGCTCCTACGAGCAGTACTTC. Protein product: CASSPSQGSSYEQYF.

This chain connects TRBV6-5 to TRBJ2-1, with D hard to call. Germline-derived CDR1 and CDR2 are MNHEY and SVGAGI. The CDR3 spans 15 residues. V lost 5 bases and J 2 bases, leaving 13 bases between the germline ends. CDR3 DNA: TGTGCCAGCAGTGTTCTTTACCTTCCCTACAATGAGCAGTTCTTC. This translates into CASSVLYLPYNEQFF.

As concerns this clone: This may come from a read error, since a much larger clone is one base off. This CDR3 is also generated by other DNA sequences in the sample. This chain uses TRBV11-2 with TRBJ2-5; the D is unclear. Germline loops: CDR1 SGHAT, CDR2 FQNNGV. The CDR3 runs 11 residues. The V gene lost 3 bases and the J gene lost 4 bases, with 3 bases spanning the gap. The CDR3 DNA follows: TGTGCCAGCAGCTTGGGAGAGACCCAGTACTTC. Protein product: CASSLGETQYF.

The chain links TRBV7-9 to TRBJ1-1, with 7 nucleotides matching TRBD1. Trimming removed 5 bases from V and 10 bases from J; junction bases left unmatched: 10. Germline CDR1 is SEHNR and CDR2 is FQNEAQ (reference sequence). This CDR3 is 13 amino acids long. The CDR3, as DNA: TGTGCCAGCAGCGCTCAGGGGACAGATGGAGCTTTCTTT. It specifies CASSAQGTDGAFF.

For this clone: This sample also contains other DNA sequences that code for the same CDR3. The chain is built from TRBV15 and TRBJ1-2, with 9 nucleotides matching TRBD1. Germline loops: CDR1 LNHNV, CDR2 YYDKDF (reference sequence). The trim removed 3 bases at V and 5 bases at J, leaving 1 base unmatched. This CDR3 is built from 13 residues. The CDR3: CATSRGQGYGYTF. The CDR3 region has the DNA TGTGCCACCAGCAGGGGACAGGGTTATGGCTACACCTTC.

The chain carries TRBV5-6 and TRBJ1-2, with TRBD1 identical over 8 bases. This CDR3 comprises 13 residues. The trim removed 5 bases at V and 3 bases at J, leaving 3 bases unmatched. Germline loops: CDR1 SGHDT, CDR2 YYEEEE. The CDR3: CASSQQGDYGYTF. In nucleotides, the CDR3 is TGTGCCAGCAGTCAACAGGGGGACTATGGCTACACCTTC.

This clone was observed once. The chain combines TRBV11-3 with TRBJ1-5; a weak D match, TRBD1 (5 bases). The CDR3 sequence is 13 residues long. Germline assignment: CDR1 SGHNT and CDR2 YENEEA. V lost 5 bases to trimming and J lost 5 bases, with 10 bases between them. CDR3 in amino acids: CASSIRGDQPQHF. CDR3 nucleotide sequence: TGTGCCAGCAGCATAAGGGGTGATCAGCCCCAGCATTTT.

This chain joins TRBV11-2 and TRBJ1-4; D gene uncertain. V lost 5 bases and J 6 bases, leaving 13 bases between the germline ends. The CDR3 runs to 14 residues. Germline V gene lookup returns CDR1 SGHAT and CDR2 FQNNGV. This CDR3 is CASSRTGRDEKLFF. The CDR3 region has the DNA TGTGCCAGCAGCCGAACGGGGAGAGATGAAAAACTGTTTTTT.

The chain couples TRBV11-3 to TRBJ2-1; 7 nucleotides match TRBD2. Germline V gives CDR1 SGHNT, CDR2 YENEEA. The CDR3 is made up of 13 amino acids. V dropped 1 base and J dropped 9; count of bases not matched to a gene: 3. DNA of the CDR3: TGTGCCAGCAGCTTAGGAGGGGAGGGTGAGCAGTTCTTC. Translation: CASSLGGEGEQFF.

The chain couples TRBV11-2 to TRBJ2-7; 7 nucleotides line up with TRBD2. From germline, CDR1 is SGHAT and CDR2 FQNNGV. The CDR3 totals 15 residues. Trimming cost V 2 bases and J 1 base; bases outside gene matches: 5. CDR3 residues: CASSLQGGHSYEQYF. CDR3 DNA sequence: TGTGCCAGCAGCTTACAGGGAGGGCATTCCTACGAGCAGTACTTC.

J is TRBJ2-1 and V is TRBV28, with a weak D call TRBD2 (5 bases). The CDR3 length is 14 residues. Per the germline V gene, CDR1 is MDHEN and CDR2 is SYDVKM. Trimming shortened V by 5 bases and J by 3 bases, and 11 bases separated the two germline ends. CDR3: CASSPLTSYNEQFF. CDR3 bases: TGTGCCAGCAGTCCCCTTACTAGCTACAATGAGCAGTTCTTC.

The chain's CDR3 is CASSLGTSSNQPQHF. CDR3 DNA sequence: TGTGCCAGCAGCTTAGGGACATCCAGCAATCAGCCCCAGCATTTT. The chain has TRBV7-6 and TRBJ1-5; possibly TRBD1 for D (5 bases). The CDR3 is made up of 15 amino acids. Germline CDR1 SGHVS, CDR2 FNYEAQ. Trimming stripped 1 base from V and 1 base from J, with 8 bases between.

The chain employs TRBV9 and TRBJ2-5; no reliable D call. V was clipped by 0 bases and J by 5 bases, with 8 bases between them. CDR1 is SGDLS and CDR2 is YYNGEE in the germline V gene. CDR3 length: 13 residues. CDR3 sequence reads: CASSVAATETQYF. Here the CDR3 DNA reads TGTGCCAGCAGCGTAGCAGCTACTGAGACCCAGTACTTC.

The V call is TRBV28, the J call TRBJ2-3; 12 nucleotides align to TRBD2. The ends lost 2 bases at V and 0 bases at J; junction bases unmatched: 9. The CDR3 is made up of 19 amino acids. CDR1 is MDHEN, CDR2 SYDVKM, per germline. The DNA for the CDR3 is TGTGCCAGCAGTTTAACCCTAGCGGGAGGGAATCCAAGCACAGATACGCAGTATTTT. Its protein is CASSLTLAGGNPSTDTQYF.

The gene calls are TRBV2 and TRBJ2-3; 8 bases map to TRBD2. Trimming removed 4 bases from V and 5 bases from J; junction bases left unmatched: 8. CDR1 is SNHLY, CDR2 FYNNEI, per germline. The CDR3 spans 15 residues. The CDR3 loop reads CASSVVAGGVDTQYF. CDR3 nucleotides: TGTGCCAGCAGTGTAGTTGCGGGAGGTGTAGATACGCAGTATTTT. The variable domain in full, completed from reference TRBV2 and TRBJ2-3, reads EPEVTQTPSHQVTQMGQEVILRCVPISNHLYFYWYRQILGQKVEFLVSFYNNEISEKSEIFDDQFSVERPDGSNFTLKIRSTKLEDSAMYFCASSVVAGGVDTQYFGPGTRLTVL.

This clone occurred a few times. This chain links TRBV10-2 with TRBJ2-2; no clear D gene. V lost 5 bases, J lost 8 bases, and 9 bases lay in between. CDR3 length: 12 amino acids. The germline gives CDR1 WSHSY, CDR2 SAAADI. CDR3 protein: CASSKFLGELFF. CDR3 in DNA: TGCGCCAGCAGTAAATTTTTGGGGGAGCTGTTTTTT.